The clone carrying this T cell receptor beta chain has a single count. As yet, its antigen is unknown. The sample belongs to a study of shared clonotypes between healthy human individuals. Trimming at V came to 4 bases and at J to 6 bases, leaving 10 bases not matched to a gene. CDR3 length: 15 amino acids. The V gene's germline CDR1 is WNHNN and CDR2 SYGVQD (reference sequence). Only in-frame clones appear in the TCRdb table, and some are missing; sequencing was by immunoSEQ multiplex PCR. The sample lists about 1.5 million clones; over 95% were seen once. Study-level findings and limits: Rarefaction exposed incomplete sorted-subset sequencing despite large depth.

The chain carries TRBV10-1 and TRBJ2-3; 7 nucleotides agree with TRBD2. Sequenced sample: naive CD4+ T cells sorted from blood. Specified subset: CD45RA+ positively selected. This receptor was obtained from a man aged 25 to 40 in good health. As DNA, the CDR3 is TGCGCCAGCAGTGGAGCGGGGCCTCCTTTGGATACGCAGTATTTT. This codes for CASSGAGPPLDTQYF.